The 17 T cell receptor beta chains listed next were all sequenced from one sample in a study of blood T cell repertoires in COVID-19. TCRdb's copy holds only in-frame clones and misses some; the assay was immunoSEQ multiplex PCR. The table includes about 100,000 clones, 70% to 90% detected once. The specimen sequenced was peripheral blood. All receptors derive from a human donor in a cohort sampled during active COVID-19.

The genes are TRBV5-6 and TRBJ2-5; TRBD2 matches at 10 bases. CDR1 SGHDT and CDR2 YYEEEE come from the germline V gene. The CDR3 sequence is 14 residues long. J gave up 2 bases and V 4 bases, and 2 bases lay outside the gene matches. The CDR3 DNA reads TGTGCCAGCAGCACTAGCGGGACTCAAGAGACCCAGTACTTC. This gives the protein CASSTSGTQETQYF.

The rearrangement uses TRBV7-2 and TRBJ2-7; possible D gene TRBD1, 5 bases. CDR3 length equals 12 residues. Germline V CDR1 and CDR2: SGHTA, FQGNSA. The V gene lost 5 bases and the J gene lost 7 bases, with 12 bases spanning the gap. For the CDR3, the DNA is TGTGCCAGCAGCCCCAGGGTAGGGGAGCAGTACTTC. Its translation: CASSPRVGEQYF.

The CDR3 region has the DNA TGTGCCAGCAGCTTAGAAGGCAGCGGGAGGGTCTACGAGCAGTACTTC. Protein: CASSLEGSGRVYEQYF. The J gene is TRBJ2-7, the V gene TRBV7-9; 10 nucleotides agree with TRBD2. V was clipped by 1 base and J by 3 bases; unmatched bases: 6. Germline CDR1 reads SEHNR; CDR2 reads FQNEAQ (reference sequence). This CDR3 spans 16 amino acids.

This chain connects TRBV13 to TRBJ1-5, with D maybe TRBD1 (6 bases). Looked up from germline, CDR1 is PRHDT and CDR2 is FYEKMQ (reference sequence). Trimming took off 4 bases at V and 0 bases at J, with 16 bases between the two ends. This CDR3 is built from 17 residues. CDR3 protein: CASSSNSGGHSNQPQHF. The CDR3 nucleotides are TGTGCCAGCAGCTCGAATAGCGGGGGGCATAGCAATCAGCCCCAGCATTTT.

This chain connects TRBV28 to TRBJ1-5; D remains unclear. Germline assignment: CDR1 MDHEN and CDR2 SYDVKM. With 6 bases removed from V and 2 bases from J, the gap between germline ends came to 8 bases. This CDR3 has 13 amino acids. Here the CDR3 reads CASRGGRNQPQHF. CDR3 in DNA: TGTGCCAGCAGGGGAGGACGCAATCAGCCCCAGCATTTT.

The rearrangement uses TRBV19 and TRBJ2-7, with TRBD1 as a possible D gene (6 bases). Germline V gene sequence: CDR1 LNHDA, CDR2 SQIVND (reference sequence). This CDR3 has 14 amino acids. V lost 5 bases and J 4 bases, leaving 15 bases between the germline ends. The CDR3 sequence is CASSSSQGLYEQYF. The CDR3 coding sequence is TGTGCCAGTAGTTCCTCACAGGGATTATACGAGCAGTACTTC.

This chain joins TRBV9 and TRBJ1-4; the D is unclear. The ends were cut back, 0 bases at V and 8 bases at J, with 11 bases in the middle. Looked up from germline, CDR1 is SGDLS and CDR2 is YYNGEE. This CDR3 contains 14 residues. The DNA of the CDR3 is TGTGCCAGCAGCGTAGAGTGGAGTGGCGAAAAACTGTTTTTT. Its protein product is CASSVEWSGEKLFF.

The V and J genes are TRBV24-1 and TRBJ2-7, with D possibly TRBD2 on 5 matching bases. Deletions cut 1 base from V and 3 bases from J, with 6 bases between. Per germline, CDR1 KGHDR and CDR2 SFDVKD. This CDR3 has 13 amino acids. The CDR3 sequence is CATSDLRGYEQYF. The CDR3 DNA follows: TGTGCCACCAGTGATTTACGGGGCTACGAGCAGTACTTC.

The rearrangement joins TRBV6-5 to TRBJ1-2; 7 positions agree with TRBD1. The CDR3 covers 14 residues. The germline gives CDR1 MNHEY, CDR2 SVGAGI. The J segment lost 2 bases and the V segment lost 7 bases, leaving 7 bases of the junction unmatched. For the CDR3, the DNA is TGTGCCAGCAAAGGGACAGTCAGCAACTATGGCTACACCTTC. It translates to CASKGTVSNYGYTF.

The sample holds one count of this clone. This chain connects TRBV2 to TRBJ2-3, with 9 nucleotides matching TRBD2. This CDR3 has 19 residues. Germline CDR1 is SNHLY and CDR2 is FYNNEI. After removal of 5 bases from V and 3 bases from J, the junction contained 18 bases not matched to a gene. Here the CDR3 DNA reads TGTGCCAGCAGTCTTAGCGGGAGATTCGGAAGCAGAATGACAGATACGCAGTATTTT. Translating it yields CASSLSGRFGSRMTDTQYF.

This chain links TRBV9 with TRBJ1-1; 9 bases fit TRBD1. Germline-derived CDR1 and CDR2 are SGDLS and YYNGEE. Trimming at V came to 3 bases and at J to 4 bases, leaving 4 bases not matched to a gene. This CDR3 contains 14 residues. The CDR3: CASSETGGGTEAFF. DNA for the CDR3: TGTGCCAGCAGCGAGACAGGGGGTGGCACTGAAGCTTTCTTT.

The V gene is TRBV4-1, the J gene TRBJ2-7, with 9 positions matching TRBD2. With 6 bases clipped from V and 4 bases from J, the junction kept 7 bases outside the gene matches. The length of the CDR3 is 14 residues. Germline CDR1 MGHRA, CDR2 YSYEKL. CDR3 in DNA: TGCGCCAGCAGATACACTAGCGGGTCATACGAGCAGTACTTC. Its translation: CASRYTSGSYEQYF.

The genes are TRBV7-2 and TRBJ2-7; 13 nucleotides line up with TRBD2. The CDR3 runs 15 residues. Germline V gives CDR1 SGHTA, CDR2 FQGNSA. With 3 bases clipped from V and 7 bases from J, the junction kept 6 bases outside the gene matches. Here the CDR3 reads CASSLILAGGREQYF. In nucleotides, the CDR3 is TGTGCCAGCAGCTTGATACTAGCGGGAGGGCGTGAGCAGTACTTC.

The J gene is TRBJ1-2, the V gene TRBV16, with D hard to call. The CDR3 loop spans 12 amino acids. The V gene's germline CDR1 is KGHSY and CDR2 FQNENV. V lost 0 bases to trimming and J lost 3 bases, with 2 bases between them. CDR3 loop: CASSQSDYGYTF. The CDR3 DNA sequence: TGTGCCAGCAGCCAATCCGACTATGGCTACACCTTC.

As DNA, the CDR3 is TGCGCCAGCAGCACCTCCGGGTCCTTGGGCACAGATACGCAGTATTTT. It specifies CASSTSGSLGTDTQYF. The chain couples TRBV5-1 to TRBJ2-3; D is unclear. Germline V CDR1 and CDR2: SGHRS, YFSETQ. CDR3 length: 16 residues. V shed 4 bases and J shed 1 base, with 16 bases lying between them.

The chain is built from TRBV4-2 and TRBJ2-1; the match to TRBD2 covers 8 bases. Germline CDR1 and CDR2: LGHNA and YNFKEQ. J gave up 6 bases and V 5 bases, and 9 bases lay outside the gene matches. The CDR3 totals 15 residues. The CDR3 region is CASSLPGLGRNEQFF. Written as DNA, the CDR3 is TGTGCCAGCAGCTTGCCGGGACTAGGGCGCAATGAGCAGTTCTTC.

This chain links TRBV7-2 with TRBJ2-1, with TRBD2 identical over 8 bases. The CDR3 consists of 15 residues. The germline gives CDR1 SGHTA, CDR2 FQGNSA. V lost 1 base, J lost 6 bases, and 5 bases stayed unmatched. The CDR3 region is CASSLGSGSPNEQFF. In nucleotides, the CDR3 is TGTGCCAGCAGCTTAGGGAGCGGGAGCCCCAATGAGCAGTTCTTC. Full variable domain (outside the CDR3, taken from reference TRBV7-2 and TRBJ2-1): GAGVSQSPSNKVTEKGKDVELRCDPISGHTALYWYRQSLGQGLEFLIYFQGNSAPDKSGLPSDRFSAERTGGSVSTLTIQRTQQEDSAVYLCASSLGSGSPNEQFFGPGTRLTVL.